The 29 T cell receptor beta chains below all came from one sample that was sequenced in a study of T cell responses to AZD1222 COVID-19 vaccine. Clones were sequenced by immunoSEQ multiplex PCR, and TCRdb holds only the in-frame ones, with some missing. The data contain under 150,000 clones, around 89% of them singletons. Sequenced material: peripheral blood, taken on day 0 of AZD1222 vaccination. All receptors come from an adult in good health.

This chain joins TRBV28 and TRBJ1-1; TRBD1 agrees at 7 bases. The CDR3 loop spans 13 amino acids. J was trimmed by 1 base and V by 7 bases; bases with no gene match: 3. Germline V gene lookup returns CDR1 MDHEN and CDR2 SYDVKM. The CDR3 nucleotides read TGTGCCAGCATCTGGACAGGGAACACTGAAGCTTTCTTT. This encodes CASIWTGNTEAFF.

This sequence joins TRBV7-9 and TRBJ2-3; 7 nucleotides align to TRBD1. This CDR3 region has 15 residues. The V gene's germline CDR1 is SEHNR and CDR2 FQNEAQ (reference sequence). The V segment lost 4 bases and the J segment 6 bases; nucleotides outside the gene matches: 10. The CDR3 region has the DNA TGTGCCAGCAGCTACTCCTCGGGACAGAGGGATACGCAGTATTTT. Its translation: CASSYSSGQRDTQYF.

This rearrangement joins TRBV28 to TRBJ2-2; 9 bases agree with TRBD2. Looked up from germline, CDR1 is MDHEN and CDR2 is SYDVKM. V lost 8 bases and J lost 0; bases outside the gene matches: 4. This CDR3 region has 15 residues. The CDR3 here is CASRSGGTNTGELFF. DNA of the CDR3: TGTGCCAGCCGGAGCGGGGGGACGAACACCGGGGAGCTGTTTTTT.

The CDR3 sequence is CSGVQGPYGYTF. The CDR3 nucleotides read TGCAGCGGAGTACAGGGGCCTTATGGCTACACCTTC. The gene calls are TRBV29-1 and TRBJ1-2, with 7 bases fitting TRBD1. The CDR3 is 12 amino acids. Germline CDR1 and CDR2: SQVTM and ANQGSEA. After removal of 7 bases from V and 5 bases from J, the junction contained 7 bases not matched to a gene.

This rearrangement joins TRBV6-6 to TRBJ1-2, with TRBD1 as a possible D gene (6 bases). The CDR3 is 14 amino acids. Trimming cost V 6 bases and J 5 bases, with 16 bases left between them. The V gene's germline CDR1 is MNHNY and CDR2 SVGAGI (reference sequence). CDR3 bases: TGTGCCAGCAGCAATACCTTAACAGGGTATGGCTACACCTTC. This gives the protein CASSNTLTGYGYTF.

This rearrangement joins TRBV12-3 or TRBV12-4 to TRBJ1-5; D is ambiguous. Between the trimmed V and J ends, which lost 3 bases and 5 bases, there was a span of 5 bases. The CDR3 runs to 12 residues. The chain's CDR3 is CASSFRDQPQHF. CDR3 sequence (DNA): TGTGCCAGCAGTTTCCGAGATCAGCCCCAGCATTTT.

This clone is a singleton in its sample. The CDR3 loop reads CASSFIAIQETQYF. DNA for the CDR3: TGTGCCAGCAGCTTCATAGCGATACAAGAGACCCAGTACTTC. The chain combines TRBV11-1 with TRBJ2-5, with D possibly matching TRBD2 (5 bases). CDR3 length: 14 residues. Germline assignment: CDR1 SGHAT and CDR2 FQDESV (reference sequence). The germline V and J ends were trimmed by 3 bases and 2 bases, with 10 bases remaining between them.

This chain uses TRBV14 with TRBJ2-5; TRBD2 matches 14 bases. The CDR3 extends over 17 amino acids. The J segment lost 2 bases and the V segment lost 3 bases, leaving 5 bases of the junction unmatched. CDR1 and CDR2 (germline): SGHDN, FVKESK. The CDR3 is CASSHGGTSGGQETQYF. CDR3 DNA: TGTGCCAGCAGCCATGGAGGGACTAGCGGGGGACAAGAGACCCAGTACTTC.

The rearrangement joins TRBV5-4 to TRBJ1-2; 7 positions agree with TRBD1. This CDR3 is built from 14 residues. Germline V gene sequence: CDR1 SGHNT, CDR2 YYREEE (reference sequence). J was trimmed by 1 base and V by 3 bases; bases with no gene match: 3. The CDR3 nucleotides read TGTGCCAGCAGCTGGGGACAGAATAACTATGGCTACACCTTC. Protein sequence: CASSWGQNNYGYTF. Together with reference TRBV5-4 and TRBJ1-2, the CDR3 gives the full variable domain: ETGVTQSPTHLIKTRGQQVTLRCSSQSGHNTVSWYQQALGQGPQFIFQYYREEENGRGNFPPRFSGLQFPNYSSELNVNALELDDSALYLCASSWGQNNYGYTFGSGTRLTVV.

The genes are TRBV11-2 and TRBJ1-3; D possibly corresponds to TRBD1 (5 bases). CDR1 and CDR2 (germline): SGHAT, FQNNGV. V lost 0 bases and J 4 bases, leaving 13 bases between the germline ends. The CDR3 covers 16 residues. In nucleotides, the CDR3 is TGTGCCAGCAGCTTAGATTGGTCCAGGGACGGAAACACCATATATTTT. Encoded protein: CASSLDWSRDGNTIYF.

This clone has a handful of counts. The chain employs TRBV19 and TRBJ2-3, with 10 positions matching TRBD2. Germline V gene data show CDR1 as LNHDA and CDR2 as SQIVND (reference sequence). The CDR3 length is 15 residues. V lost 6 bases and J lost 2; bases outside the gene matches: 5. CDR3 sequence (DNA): TGTGCCAGTAGAGCGGGGGGGAGGTCCACAGATACGCAGTATTTT. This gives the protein CASRAGGRSTDTQYF.

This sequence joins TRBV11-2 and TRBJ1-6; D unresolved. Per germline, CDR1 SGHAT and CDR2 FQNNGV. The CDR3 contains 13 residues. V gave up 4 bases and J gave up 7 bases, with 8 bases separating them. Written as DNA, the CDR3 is TGTGCCAGCAGCTACAATGGGAATTCACCCCTCCACTTT. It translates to CASSYNGNSPLHF. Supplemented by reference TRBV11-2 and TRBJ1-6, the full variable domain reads EAGVAQSPRYKIIEKRQSVAFWCNPISGHATLYWYQQILGQGPKLLIQFQNNGVVDDSQLPKDRFSAERLKGVDSTLKIQPAKLEDSAVYLCASSYNGNSPLHFGNGTRLTVT.

Here the CDR3 reads CASSRFRENTEAFF. CDR3 DNA sequence: TGTGCCAGCAGCCGCTTCAGGGAGAACACTGAAGCTTTCTTT. The chain uses TRBV3-1 (or the pseudogene TRBV3-2) and TRBJ1-1; the D gene is possibly TRBD1 (5 bases). CDR1 LGHDT and CDR2 YNNKEL come from the germline V gene (reference sequence). The V end lost 4 bases, the J end lost 1 base, and 10 bases lay between the germline ends. This CDR3 is built from 14 residues.

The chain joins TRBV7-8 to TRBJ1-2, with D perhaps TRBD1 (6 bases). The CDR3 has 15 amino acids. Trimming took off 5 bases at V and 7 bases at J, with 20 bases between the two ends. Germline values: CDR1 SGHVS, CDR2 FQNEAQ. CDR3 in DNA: TGTGCCAGCAGCCTCACGGGGGCGTCTGGTAGTGGCTACACCTTC. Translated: CASSLTGASGSGYTF.

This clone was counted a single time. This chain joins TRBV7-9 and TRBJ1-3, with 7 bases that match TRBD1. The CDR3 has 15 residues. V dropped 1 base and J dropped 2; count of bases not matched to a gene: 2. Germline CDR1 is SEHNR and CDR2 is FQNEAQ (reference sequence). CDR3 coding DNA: TGTGCCAGCAGCTTAGGCCAGGGGGCTGGAAACACCATATATTTT. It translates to CASSLGQGAGNTIYF. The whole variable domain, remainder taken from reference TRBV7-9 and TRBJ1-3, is DTGVSQNPRHKITKRGQNVTFRCDPISEHNRLYWYRQTLGQGPEFLTYFQNEAQLEKSRLLSDRFSAERPKGSFSTLEIQRTEQGDSAMYLCASSLGQGAGNTIYFGEGSWLTVV.

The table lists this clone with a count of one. This chain's CDR3 is CATSRVGTNEKLFF. Written as DNA, the CDR3 is TGTGCCACCAGCAGAGTGGGTACTAATGAAAAACTGTTTTTT. The chain carries TRBV15 and TRBJ1-4, with no clear D. Deletions cut 1 base from V and 2 bases from J, with 5 bases between. The CDR3 runs to 14 residues. Germline V gene sequence: CDR1 LNHNV, CDR2 YYDKDF (reference sequence).

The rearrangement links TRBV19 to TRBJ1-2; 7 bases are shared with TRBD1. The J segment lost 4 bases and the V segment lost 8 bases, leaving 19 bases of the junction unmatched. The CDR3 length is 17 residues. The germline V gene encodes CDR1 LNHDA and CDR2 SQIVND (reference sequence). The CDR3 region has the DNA TGTGCCAGTCACCCCCCTCGAGGACAGGTGGGCAGCTATGGCTACACCTTC. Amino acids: CASHPPRGQVGSYGYTF. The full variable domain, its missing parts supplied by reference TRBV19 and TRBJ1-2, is DGGITQSPKYLFRKEGQNVTLSCEQNLNHDAMYWYRQDPGQGLRLIYYSQIVNDFQKGDIAEGYSVSREKKESFPLTVTSAQKNPTAFYLCASHPPRGQVGSYGYTFGSGTRLTVV.

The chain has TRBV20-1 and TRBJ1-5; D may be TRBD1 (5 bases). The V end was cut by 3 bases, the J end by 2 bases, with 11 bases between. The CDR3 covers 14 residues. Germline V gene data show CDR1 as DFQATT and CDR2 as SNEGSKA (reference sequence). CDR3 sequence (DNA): TGCAGTGCTAGTACCGGGGGGGGCAATCAGCCCCAGCATTTT. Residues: CSASTGGGNQPQHF.

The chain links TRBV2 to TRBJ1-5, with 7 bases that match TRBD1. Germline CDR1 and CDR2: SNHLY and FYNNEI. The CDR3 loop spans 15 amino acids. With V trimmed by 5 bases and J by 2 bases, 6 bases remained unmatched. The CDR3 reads CASSLQGLGNQPQHF. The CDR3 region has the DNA TGTGCCAGCAGTCTACAGGGGTTAGGCAATCAGCCCCAGCATTTT.

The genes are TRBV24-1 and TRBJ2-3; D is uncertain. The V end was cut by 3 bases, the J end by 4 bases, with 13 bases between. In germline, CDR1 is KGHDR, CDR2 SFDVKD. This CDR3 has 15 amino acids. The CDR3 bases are TGTGCCACCAGTGATCCCTACCTTGGAGCAGATACGCAGTATTTT. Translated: CATSDPYLGADTQYF.

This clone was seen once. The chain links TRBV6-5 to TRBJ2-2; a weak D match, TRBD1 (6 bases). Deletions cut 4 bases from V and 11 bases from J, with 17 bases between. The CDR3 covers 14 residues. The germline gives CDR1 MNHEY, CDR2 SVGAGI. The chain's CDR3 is CASSLTGPYSELFF. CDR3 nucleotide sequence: TGTGCCAGCAGTTTGACAGGACCCTATAGTGAGCTGTTTTTT.

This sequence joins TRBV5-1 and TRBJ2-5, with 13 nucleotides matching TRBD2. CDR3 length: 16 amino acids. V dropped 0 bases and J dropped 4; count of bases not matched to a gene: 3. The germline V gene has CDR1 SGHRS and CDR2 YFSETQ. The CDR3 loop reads CASSLELAGGTETQYF. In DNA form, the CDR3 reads TGCGCCAGCAGCTTGGAACTAGCGGGGGGGACAGAGACCCAGTACTTC. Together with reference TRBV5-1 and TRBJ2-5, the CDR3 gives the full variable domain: KAGVTQTPRYLIKTRGQQVTLSCSPISGHRSVSWYQQTPGQGLQFLFEYFSETQRNKGNFPGRFSGRQFSNSRSEMNVSTLELGDSALYLCASSLELAGGTETQYFGPGTRLLVL.

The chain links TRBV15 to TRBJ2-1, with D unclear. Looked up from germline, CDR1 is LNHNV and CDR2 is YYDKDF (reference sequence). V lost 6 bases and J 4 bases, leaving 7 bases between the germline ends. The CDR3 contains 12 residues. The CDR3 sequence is CATSLGYNEQFF. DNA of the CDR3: TGTGCCACCAGTTTGGGGTACAATGAGCAGTTCTTC.

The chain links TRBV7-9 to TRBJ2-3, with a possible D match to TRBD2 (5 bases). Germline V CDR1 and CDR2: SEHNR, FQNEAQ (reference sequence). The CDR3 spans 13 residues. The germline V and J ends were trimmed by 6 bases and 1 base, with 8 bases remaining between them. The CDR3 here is CASSRAGTDTQYF. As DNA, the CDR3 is TGTGCCAGCAGTCGAGCGGGCACAGATACGCAGTATTTT.

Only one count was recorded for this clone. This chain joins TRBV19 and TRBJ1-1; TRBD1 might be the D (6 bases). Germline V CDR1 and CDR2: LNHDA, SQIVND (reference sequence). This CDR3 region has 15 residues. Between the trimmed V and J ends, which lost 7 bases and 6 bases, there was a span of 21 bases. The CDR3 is CASTPGVYPRPEAFF. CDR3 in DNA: TGTGCCAGTACCCCAGGGGTCTACCCACGGCCTGAAGCTTTCTTT.

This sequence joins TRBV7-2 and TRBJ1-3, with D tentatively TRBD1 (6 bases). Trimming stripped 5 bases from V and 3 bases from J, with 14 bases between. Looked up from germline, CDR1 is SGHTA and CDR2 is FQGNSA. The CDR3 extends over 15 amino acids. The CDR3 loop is CASSPRGLDGNTIYF. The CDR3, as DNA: TGTGCCAGCAGCCCTAGGGGGTTAGATGGAAACACCATATATTTT.

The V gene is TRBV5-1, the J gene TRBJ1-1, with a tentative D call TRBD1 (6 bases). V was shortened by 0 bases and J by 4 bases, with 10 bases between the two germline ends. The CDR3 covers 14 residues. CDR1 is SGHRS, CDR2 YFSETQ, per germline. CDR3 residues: CASSLDRVTTEAFF. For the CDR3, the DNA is TGCGCCAGCAGCTTGGACAGGGTGACCACTGAAGCTTTCTTT. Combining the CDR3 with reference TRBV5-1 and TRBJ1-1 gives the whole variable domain KAGVTQTPRYLIKTRGQQVTLSCSPISGHRSVSWYQQTPGQGLQFLFEYFSETQRNKGNFPGRFSGRQFSNSRSEMNVSTLELGDSALYLCASSLDRVTTEAFFGQGTRLTVV.

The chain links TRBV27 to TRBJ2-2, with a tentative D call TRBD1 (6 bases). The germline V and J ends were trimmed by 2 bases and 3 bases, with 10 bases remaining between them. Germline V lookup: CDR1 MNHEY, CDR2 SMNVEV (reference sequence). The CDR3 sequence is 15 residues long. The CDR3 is CASSLRGGYTGELFF. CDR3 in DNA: TGTGCCAGCAGTTTACGAGGGGGATACACCGGGGAGCTGTTTTTT.

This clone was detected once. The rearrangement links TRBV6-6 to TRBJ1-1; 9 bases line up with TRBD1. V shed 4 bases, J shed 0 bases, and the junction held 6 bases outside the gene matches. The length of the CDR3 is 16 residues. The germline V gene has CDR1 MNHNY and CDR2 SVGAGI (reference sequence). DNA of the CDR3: TGTGCCAGCAGTTTTCCACAGGGGGCTTTGAACACTGAAGCTTTCTTT. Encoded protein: CASSFPQGALNTEAFF.